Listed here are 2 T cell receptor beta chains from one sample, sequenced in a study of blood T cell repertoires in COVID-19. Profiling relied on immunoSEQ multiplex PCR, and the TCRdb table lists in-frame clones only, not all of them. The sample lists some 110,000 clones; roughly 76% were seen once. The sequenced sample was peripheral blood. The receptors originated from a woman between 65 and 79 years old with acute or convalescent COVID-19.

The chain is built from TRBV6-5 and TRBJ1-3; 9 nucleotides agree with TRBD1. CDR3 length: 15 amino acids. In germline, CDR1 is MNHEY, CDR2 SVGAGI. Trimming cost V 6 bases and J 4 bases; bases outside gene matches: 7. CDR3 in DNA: TGTGCCAGCAGAGAGACAGGGGGTTGGGGAAACACCATATATTTT. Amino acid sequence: CASRETGGWGNTIYF.

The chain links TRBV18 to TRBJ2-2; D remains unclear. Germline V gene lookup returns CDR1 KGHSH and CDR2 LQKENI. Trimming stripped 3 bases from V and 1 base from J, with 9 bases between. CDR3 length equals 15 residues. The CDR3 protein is CASSPRHGNTGELFF. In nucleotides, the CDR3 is TGTGCCAGCTCACCCCGACACGGGAACACCGGGGAGCTGTTTTTT.